One and the same sample provided the 26 T cell receptor beta chains below, sequenced in a study of shared clonotypes between healthy human individuals. Naive CD8 cells lacked CD45RO, underwent positive selection for CCR7 and left out terminally differentiated effector memory CD45RA+ cells. Generated by immunoSEQ multiplex PCR, the TCRdb table keeps only in-frame clones and is missing some. This sample has some 2,100,000 clones, with about 93% found just once. The sample consisted of naive CD8+ T cells from PBMCs. The receptor set was obtained from a man between 18 and 35 years old in good health. Some clones in this sample may be carry-over from other donors' samples.

The genes are TRBV7-8 and TRBJ2-5; a weak D match, TRBD2 (5 bases). The CDR3 totals 14 residues. V shed 9 bases and J shed 2 bases, with 16 bases lying between them. CDR1 SGHVS and CDR2 FQNEAQ come from the germline V gene. The CDR3 region has the DNA TGTGCCAGTACCCGACTGGGAGATCAAGAGACCCAGTACTTC. Its protein product is CASTRLGDQETQYF.

The chain recombines TRBV7-3 with TRBJ2-3; a weak D match, TRBD2 (5 bases). The length of the CDR3 is 17 residues. V lost 0 bases and J lost 2, with 15 bases in between. Germline-derived CDR1 and CDR2 are SGHTA and FQGTGA. In DNA, the CDR3 is TGTGCCAGCAGCTTAACCCCGCCGGAGCTAGCCACAGATACGCAGTATTTT. This gives the protein CASSLTPPELATDTQYF. Variable domain in full (rest from reference TRBV7-3 and TRBJ2-3): GAGVSQTPSNKVTEKGKYVELRCDPISGHTALYWYRQSLGQGPEFLIYFQGTGAADDSGLPNDRFFAVRPEGSVSTLKIQRTERGDSAVYLCASSLTPPELATDTQYFGPGTRLTVL.

The chain is built from TRBV5-4 and TRBJ2-7; D tentatively reads TRBD1 or TRBD2 (5 bases each). The V end lost 3 bases, the J end lost 0 bases, and 10 bases lay between the germline ends. This CDR3 has 14 amino acids. CDR1 and CDR2 from the germline V gene are SGHNT and YYREEE (reference sequence). In nucleotides, the CDR3 is TGTGCCAGCAGCTATCCAGGGAGCTCCTACGAGCAGTACTTC. This encodes CASSYPGSSYEQYF.

The CDR3 is CATSVGANEKLFF. DNA of the CDR3: TGTGCCACCAGCGTCGGAGCTAATGAAAAACTGTTTTTT. The chain recombines TRBV15 with TRBJ1-4; unclear D gene. V was clipped by 5 bases and J by 3 bases, with 7 bases between them. CDR3 length: 13 amino acids. Germline V gene sequence: CDR1 LNHNV, CDR2 YYDKDF (reference sequence). Supplemented by reference TRBV15 and TRBJ1-4, the full variable domain reads DAMVIQNPRYQVTQFGKPVTLSCSQTLNHNVMYWYQQKSSQAPKLLFHYYDKDFNNEADTPDNFQSRRPNTSFCFLDIRSPGLGDTAMYLCATSVGANEKLFFGSGTQLSVL.

V usage is TRBV9 and J usage is TRBJ2-7; either TRBD1 or TRBD2 may supply D (5 bases each). The CDR3 is made up of 12 amino acids. Germline CDR1 is SGDLS and CDR2 is YYNGEE. Trimming pared 4 bases from V and 6 bases from J, leaving 11 bases between. The DNA for the CDR3 is TGTGCCAGCAGCTTGTCCGGGACCGAGCAGTACTTC. This sequence encodes CASSLSGTEQYF.

The chain has TRBV19 and TRBJ1-1; D remains ambiguous. V was shortened by 6 bases and J by 1 base, with 12 bases between the two germline ends. The length of the CDR3 is 14 residues. Germline assignment: CDR1 LNHDA and CDR2 SQIVND (reference sequence). CDR3 nucleotides: TGTGCCAGTAGCCCGTCGGGTGGGAACACTGAAGCTTTCTTT. Its protein product is CASSPSGGNTEAFF.

This sequence joins TRBV28 and TRBJ2-2; a possible D gene is TRBD1 (5 bases). CDR1 and CDR2 (germline): MDHEN, SYDVKM. V lost 8 bases to trimming and J lost 7 bases, with 17 bases between them. The CDR3 covers 14 residues. DNA for the CDR3: TGTGCCAGCCTCACAGGAGTCAATAGCGGGGAGCTGTTTTTT. Its translation is CASLTGVNSGELFF.

The V call is TRBV4-1, the J call TRBJ2-3, with no clear D. V shed 2 bases and J shed 3 bases, with 3 bases lying between them. The CDR3 length is 12 residues. From germline, CDR1 is MGHRA and CDR2 YSYEKL. The chain's CDR3 is CASSQRTDTQYF. CDR3 nucleotide sequence: TGCGCCAGCAGCCAACGAACAGATACGCAGTATTTT.

This chain connects TRBV5-4 to TRBJ2-5; D ambiguous. The CDR3 consists of 13 residues. The germline V and J ends were trimmed by 7 bases and 1 base, with 11 bases remaining between them. The germline gives CDR1 SGHNT, CDR2 YYREEE (reference sequence). The CDR3 DNA reads TGTGCCAGCCGTACGCGGTCCCAAGAGACCCAGTACTTC. It encodes CASRTRSQETQYF.

The chain recombines TRBV19 with TRBJ1-1, with unresolved D. Trimming cost V 2 bases and J 4 bases, with 11 bases left between them. This CDR3 is built from 14 residues. Germline lookup yields CDR1 LNHDA and CDR2 SQIVND (reference sequence). CDR3 coding DNA: TGTGCCAGTAGTATAAACCGGCCGCCCACTGAAGCTTTCTTT. Its translation: CASSINRPPTEAFF.

The rearrangement links TRBV28 to TRBJ2-3; D may be TRBD1 (6 bases). The CDR3 is 15 amino acids. V was shortened by 4 bases and J by 1 base, with 12 bases between the two germline ends. Germline V gene data show CDR1 as MDHEN and CDR2 as SYDVKM. Here the CDR3 reads CASSYGGLGTDTQYF. The CDR3 DNA is TGTGCCAGCAGTTATGGGGGCTTAGGCACAGATACGCAGTATTTT.

The CDR3 DNA reads as TGTGCCAGCAGTTACTCGATCTGGTTACCCCAAGAGACCCAGTACTTC. Protein: CASSYSIWLPQETQYF. This chain joins TRBV6-5 and TRBJ2-5; D is uncertain. CDR1 MNHEY and CDR2 SVGAGI come from the germline V gene. The CDR3 is 16 residues long. The germline V and J ends were trimmed by 0 bases and 1 base, with 12 bases remaining between them.

DNA for the CDR3: TGCAGCGTTGCCCTAGCGGGAACCCCCTACAATGAGCAGTTCTTC. Translating it yields CSVALAGTPYNEQFF. The rearrangement links TRBV29-1 to TRBJ2-1, with 9 bases matching TRBD2. This CDR3 comprises 15 residues. Germline V CDR1 and CDR2: SQVTM, ANQGSEA. Losses at the gene ends were 4 bases for V and 2 bases for J; bases not matched to a gene: 6.

The chain recombines TRBV11-2 with TRBJ2-1, with D maybe TRBD2 (6 bases). There are 16 residues in the CDR3. Germline CDR1 is SGHAT and CDR2 is FQNNGV. V dropped 6 bases and J dropped 5 bases, with 20 bases sitting between them. The chain's CDR3 is CASREPGRPTHNEQFF. CDR3 nucleotide sequence: TGTGCCAGCAGGGAGCCGGGGAGGCCCACACACAATGAGCAGTTCTTC.

The chain employs TRBV2 and TRBJ2-1; 8 bases align to TRBD1. The CDR3 runs to 15 residues. Germline loops: CDR1 SNHLY, CDR2 FYNNEI. The V segment lost 3 bases and the J segment 3 bases; nucleotides outside the gene matches: 4. CDR3 residues: CASSDGGQGYNEQFF. CDR3 DNA sequence: TGTGCCAGCAGTGACGGCGGACAGGGCTACAATGAGCAGTTCTTC.

The count of this clone is one. For the CDR3, the DNA is TGTGCCAGCAAGGGCCTAGCGGGAGCCTATGAGCAGTTCTTC. Its translation: CASKGLAGAYEQFF. The rearrangement joins TRBV6-5 to TRBJ2-1; 10 bases align to TRBD2. The CDR3 covers 14 residues. Germline CDR1 is MNHEY and CDR2 is SVGAGI. V dropped 7 bases and J dropped 8; count of bases not matched to a gene: 8.

This rearrangement joins TRBV11-2 to TRBJ2-7; D may be TRBD1 (6 bases). The V gene lost 6 bases and the J gene lost 0 bases, with 9 bases spanning the gap. The V gene's germline CDR1 is SGHAT and CDR2 FQNNGV. The CDR3 has 13 residues. CDR3 region: CASRQGDSYEQYF. DNA of the CDR3: TGTGCCAGCAGACAGGGCGACTCCTACGAGCAGTACTTC.

CDR3 sequence: CASSRQGTGELFF. As DNA, the CDR3 is TGTGCCAGCAGTCGACAGGGAACCGGGGAGCTGTTTTTT. This chain uses TRBV6-5 with TRBJ2-2; TRBD1 matches 7 bases. Germline loops: CDR1 MNHEY, CDR2 SVGAGI. This CDR3 is 13 amino acids long. V trimming: 5 bases; J trimming: 5 bases; junction bases outside the gene matches: 2.

The rearrangement uses TRBV9 and TRBJ2-1; 13 bases are shared with TRBD2. Germline V gene data show CDR1 as SGDLS and CDR2 as YYNGEE. The CDR3 sequence is 17 residues long. V shed 0 bases and J 8 bases; nucleotides not matched to a gene: 8. The CDR3 bases are TGTGCCAGCAGCGTAGAGAGACTAGCGGGAGGAAGGGATGAGCAGTTCTTC. Translated: CASSVERLAGGRDEQFF.

This rearrangement joins TRBV29-1 to TRBJ2-1, with D unresolved. The CDR3 consists of 14 residues. Deletions cut 3 bases from V and 0 bases from J, with 9 bases between. CDR1 is SQVTM and CDR2 is ANQGSEA in the germline V gene. CDR3 nucleotides: TGCAGCGTTGACGAGCCAAGCTCCTACAATGAGCAGTTCTTC. Translated: CSVDEPSSYNEQFF.

The chain combines TRBV9 with TRBJ1-2; possible D gene TRBD1, 5 bases. The CDR3 length is 15 residues. The ends were cut back, 3 bases at V and 2 bases at J, with 14 bases in the middle. Germline-derived CDR1 and CDR2 are SGDLS and YYNGEE. DNA of the CDR3: TGTGCCAGCAGCGAGACAGCTGAGTTGAACTATGGCTACACCTTC. It specifies CASSETAELNYGYTF.

The count of this clone is one. This rearrangement joins TRBV19 to TRBJ1-2, with 10 bases matching TRBD1. Trimming at V came to 2 bases and at J to 4 bases, leaving 16 bases not matched to a gene. The CDR3 runs to 19 residues. Germline V gene sequence: CDR1 LNHDA, CDR2 SQIVND (reference sequence). CDR3 nucleotides: TGTGCCAGTAGTATACTCGGGACAGGGGACGACAGGGCCGCCTATGGCTACACCTTC. Translated, it gives CASSILGTGDDRAAYGYTF.

The gene calls are TRBV4-3 and TRBJ2-7; 11 bases match TRBD2. This CDR3 is built from 16 residues. Germline V gene data show CDR1 as LGHNA and CDR2 as YSLEER. The ends lost 1 base at V and 4 bases at J; junction bases unmatched: 6. CDR3: CASSQALGLADYEQYF. Here the CDR3 DNA reads TGCGCCAGCAGCCAAGCCCTGGGACTAGCGGATTACGAGCAGTACTTC.

This clone was recorded once. This chain connects TRBV27 to TRBJ2-3, with TRBD1 as a possible D gene (5 bases). In germline, CDR1 is MNHEY, CDR2 SMNVEV (reference sequence). The germline V and J ends were trimmed by 7 bases and 9 bases, with 17 bases remaining between them. The CDR3 spans 13 residues. This CDR3 reads CASTPHGADTQYF. The CDR3 coding sequence is TGTGCCAGCACCCCCCATGGGGCTGACACGCAGTATTTT.

This chain uses TRBV12-5 with TRBJ2-5; 9 bases agree with TRBD1. V shed 6 bases and J 4 bases; nucleotides not matched to a gene: 9. The germline gives CDR1 LGHNT, CDR2 FRNRAP. CDR3 length: 15 residues. The CDR3 DNA is TGTGCTAGTGGGGATGGGGACAGGGTGCTAGAGACCCAGTACTTC. As protein: CASGDGDRVLETQYF.

This clone was seen only a few times. This CDR3 is also generated by other DNA sequences in the sample. The chain uses TRBV7-9 and TRBJ2-1; 10 nucleotides line up with TRBD2. This CDR3 contains 15 residues. Losses at the gene ends were 6 bases for V and 0 bases for J; bases not matched to a gene: 2. CDR1 and CDR2 from the germline V gene are SEHNR and FQNEAQ (reference sequence). This CDR3 reads CASSPSGSSYNEQFF. The CDR3 DNA follows: TGTGCCAGCAGTCCTAGCGGGAGCTCCTACAATGAGCAGTTCTTC.